Following are 11 T cell receptor beta chains from one sample sequenced in a study of blood T cell repertoires in COVID-19. The protocol was immunoSEQ multiplex PCR, while the TCRdb copy is restricted to in-frame clones and leaves out a portion. This table holds some 120,000 clones, roughly four fifths found once. The sequenced sample consisted of peripheral blood. These receptors were taken from a human donor in a cohort sampled during active COVID-19.

J is TRBJ1-1 and V is TRBV7-2; no definite D call. V shed 4 bases and J shed 5 bases, with 20 bases lying between them. Germline CDR1 is SGHTA and CDR2 is FQGNSA. The CDR3 extends over 16 amino acids. The CDR3 loop reads CASSSVMGGPGTEAFF. The CDR3 nucleotides read TGTGCCAGCAGCTCCGTTATGGGCGGCCCGGGGACTGAAGCTTTCTTT.

This chain links TRBV19 with TRBJ2-1; 7 positions match TRBD2. CDR3 length: 15 amino acids. V gave up 1 base and J gave up 6 bases; unmatched junction bases: 6. Germline assignment: CDR1 LNHDA and CDR2 SQIVND (reference sequence). CDR3 DNA sequence: TGTGCCAGTAGTATAGGCTCGGGGGGAAGCAATGAGCAGTTCTTC. It translates to CASSIGSGGSNEQFF. Filled out from reference TRBV19 and TRBJ2-1, the complete variable domain reads DGGITQSPKYLFRKEGQNVTLSCEQNLNHDAMYWYRQDPGQGLRLIYYSQIVNDFQKGDIAEGYSVSREKKESFPLTVTSAQKNPTAFYLCASSIGSGGSNEQFFGPGTRLTVL.

This rearrangement joins TRBV9 to TRBJ2-3; 8 bases agree with TRBD2. After removal of 3 bases from V and 6 bases from J, the junction contained 9 bases not matched to a gene. The germline V gene has CDR1 SGDLS and CDR2 YYNGEE. This CDR3 has 15 amino acids. CDR3 in amino acids: CASSDGGGPMDTQYF. The CDR3 DNA sequence: TGTGCCAGCAGCGACGGGGGGGGCCCTATGGATACGCAGTATTTT.

The chain carries TRBV24-1 and TRBJ2-5, with TRBD1 matching 7 bases. The germline V gene encodes CDR1 KGHDR and CDR2 SFDVKD. Trimming at V came to 4 bases and at J to 2 bases, leaving 9 bases not matched to a gene. This CDR3 region has 16 residues. CDR3 residues: CATSDVRDSEQETQYF. The CDR3 DNA reads TGTGCCACCAGTGACGTCCGGGACAGCGAACAAGAGACCCAGTACTTC.

The chain carries TRBV6-6 and TRBJ1-1, with TRBD1 identical over 10 bases. The junction had 7 bases not matched to a gene; V was cut back by 8 bases and J by 4 bases. The CDR3 has 14 residues. The germline gives CDR1 MNHNY, CDR2 SVGAGI (reference sequence). Here the CDR3 reads CASRSGQGPTEAFF. The DNA for the CDR3 is TGTGCCAGCCGATCGGGACAGGGGCCCACTGAAGCTTTCTTT.

The chain has TRBV29-1 and TRBJ2-5; 9 bases align to TRBD1. V was clipped by 7 bases and J by 7 bases; unmatched bases: 10. Germline-derived CDR1 and CDR2 are SQVTM and ANQGSEA. The CDR3 runs 13 residues. CDR3 coding DNA: TGCAGCGGGGACAGGGCGGAGGTTGGGACCCAGTACTTC. This translates into CSGDRAEVGTQYF.

CDR3 residues: CASSQDRGATGGKLAGYTF. DNA of the CDR3: TGCGCCAGCAGCCAAGATAGGGGGGCGACAGGGGGCAAGTTAGCTGGCTACACCTTC. J is TRBJ1-2 and V is TRBV4-1, with 10 bases that match TRBD1. The V gene's germline CDR1 is MGHRA and CDR2 YSYEKL. V was clipped by 0 bases and J by 7 bases; unmatched bases: 17. There are 19 residues in the CDR3.

The CDR3 spells CSVERSGNTIYF. CDR3 coding DNA: TGCAGCGTTGAGAGGTCTGGAAACACCATATATTTT. The chain is built from TRBV29-1 and TRBJ1-3; D gene uncertain. Germline V gene sequence: CDR1 SQVTM, CDR2 ANQGSEA. This CDR3 comprises 12 residues. V was shortened by 3 bases and J by 1 base, with 4 bases between the two germline ends. Full variable domain (outside the CDR3, taken from reference TRBV29-1 and TRBJ1-3): SAVISQKPSRDICQRGTSLTIQCQVDSQVTMMFWYRQQPGQSLTLIATANQGSEATYESGFVIDKFPISRPNLTFSTLTVSNMSPEDSSIYLCSVERSGNTIYFGEGSWLTVV.

V usage is TRBV7-2 and J usage is TRBJ1-2; D may be TRBD1 (5 bases). This CDR3 comprises 14 residues. The germline V gene encodes CDR1 SGHTA and CDR2 FQGNSA. Trimming pared 6 bases from V and 0 bases from J, leaving 11 bases between. CDR3 region: CASSDRGPNYGYTF. CDR3 nucleotide sequence: TGTGCCAGCAGTGATAGGGGCCCTAACTATGGCTACACCTTC.

The V call is TRBV6-5, the J call TRBJ2-7, with D possibly being TRBD1 (6 bases). This CDR3 contains 16 residues. Trimming pared 5 bases from V and 0 bases from J, leaving 17 bases between. Germline-derived CDR1 and CDR2 are MNHEY and SVGAGI. In DNA, the CDR3 is TGTGCCAGCAGTAACTTCAAAGAGACAGGCTCCTACGAGCAGTACTTC. It is translated as CASSNFKETGSYEQYF.

This clone has just one count. The rearrangement links TRBV19 to TRBJ1-2; D remains unclear. Germline CDR1 and CDR2: LNHDA and SQIVND (reference sequence). The CDR3 has 16 residues. Trimming pared 2 bases from V and 0 bases from J, leaving 13 bases between. For the CDR3, the DNA is TGTGCCAGTAGTATACGAACAGCGGATTCTAACTATGGCTACACCTTC. Protein product: CASSIRTADSNYGYTF.